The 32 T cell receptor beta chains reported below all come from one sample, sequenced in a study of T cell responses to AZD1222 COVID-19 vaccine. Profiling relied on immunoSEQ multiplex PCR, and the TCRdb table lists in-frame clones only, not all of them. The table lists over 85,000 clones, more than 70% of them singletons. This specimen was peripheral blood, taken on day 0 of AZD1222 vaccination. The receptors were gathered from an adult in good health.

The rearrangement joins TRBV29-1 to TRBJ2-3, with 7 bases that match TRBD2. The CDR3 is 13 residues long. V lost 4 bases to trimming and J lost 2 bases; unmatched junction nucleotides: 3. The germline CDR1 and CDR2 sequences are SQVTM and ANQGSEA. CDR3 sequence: CSVGGGITDTQYF. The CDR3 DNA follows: TGCAGCGTTGGGGGGGGTATCACAGATACGCAGTATTTT.

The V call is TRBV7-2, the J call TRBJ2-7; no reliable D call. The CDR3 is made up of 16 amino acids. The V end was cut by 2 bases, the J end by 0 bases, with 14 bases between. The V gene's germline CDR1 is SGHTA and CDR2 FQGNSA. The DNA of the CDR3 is TGTGCCAGCAGCTTACCCGGAGACTCTAGCTCCTACGAGCAGTACTTC. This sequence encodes CASSLPGDSSSYEQYF.

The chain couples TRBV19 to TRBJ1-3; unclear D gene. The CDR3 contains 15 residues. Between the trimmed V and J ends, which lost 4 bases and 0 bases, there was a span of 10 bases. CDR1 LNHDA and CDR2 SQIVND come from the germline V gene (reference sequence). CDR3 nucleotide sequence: TGTGCCAGTAGTACGGTGGGAGTCTCTGGAAACACCATATATTTT. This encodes CASSTVGVSGNTIYF.

DNA of the CDR3: TGTGCCAGCAGCTACCGGGACTACTACCCTCTAGAGCAGTTCTTC. Translating it yields CASSYRDYYPLEQFF. The rearrangement joins TRBV5-5 to TRBJ2-1; TRBD2 matches 7 bases. This CDR3 spans 15 amino acids. V lost 3 bases and J lost 10; bases outside the gene matches: 13. Germline assignment: CDR1 SGHKS and CDR2 YYEKEE (reference sequence).

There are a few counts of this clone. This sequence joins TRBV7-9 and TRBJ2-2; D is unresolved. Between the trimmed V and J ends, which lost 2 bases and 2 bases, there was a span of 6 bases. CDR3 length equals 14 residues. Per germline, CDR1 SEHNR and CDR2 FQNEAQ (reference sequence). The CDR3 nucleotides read TGTGCCAGCAGCTTAAAAGCAAACACCGGGGAGCTGTTTTTT. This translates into CASSLKANTGELFF.

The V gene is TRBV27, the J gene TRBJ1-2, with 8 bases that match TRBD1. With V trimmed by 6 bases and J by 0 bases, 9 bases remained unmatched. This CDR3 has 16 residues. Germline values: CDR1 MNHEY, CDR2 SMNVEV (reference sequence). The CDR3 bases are TGTGCCAGCAGGAAGGACAGGGTCCAATCTAACTATGGCTACACCTTC. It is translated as CASRKDRVQSNYGYTF.

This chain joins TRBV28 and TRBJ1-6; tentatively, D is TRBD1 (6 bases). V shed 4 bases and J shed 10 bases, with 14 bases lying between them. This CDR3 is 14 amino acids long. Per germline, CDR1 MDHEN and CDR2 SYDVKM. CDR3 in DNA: TGTGCCAGCAGTTCGACCGGGAGGGGGTCACCCCTCCACTTT. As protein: CASSSTGRGSPLHF.

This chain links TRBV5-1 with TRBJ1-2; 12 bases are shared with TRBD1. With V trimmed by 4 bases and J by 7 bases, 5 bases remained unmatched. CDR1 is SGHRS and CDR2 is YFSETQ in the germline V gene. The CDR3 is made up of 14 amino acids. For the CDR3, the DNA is TGCGCCAGCAGCCCCGGGACAGGGGGCACTGGCTACACCTTC. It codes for CASSPGTGGTGYTF.

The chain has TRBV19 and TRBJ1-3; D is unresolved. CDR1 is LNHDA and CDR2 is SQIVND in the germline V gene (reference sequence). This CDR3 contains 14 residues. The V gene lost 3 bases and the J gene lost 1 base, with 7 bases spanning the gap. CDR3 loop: CASSIPGSGNTIYF. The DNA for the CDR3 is TGTGCCAGTAGTATTCCGGGGTCTGGAAACACCATATATTTT.

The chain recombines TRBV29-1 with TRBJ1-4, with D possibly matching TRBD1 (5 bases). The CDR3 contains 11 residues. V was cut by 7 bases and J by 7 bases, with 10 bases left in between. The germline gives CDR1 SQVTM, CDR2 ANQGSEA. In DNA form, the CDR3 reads TGCAGCGGCAGGGTTGGTGAAAAACTGTTTTTT. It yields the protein CSGRVGEKLFF.

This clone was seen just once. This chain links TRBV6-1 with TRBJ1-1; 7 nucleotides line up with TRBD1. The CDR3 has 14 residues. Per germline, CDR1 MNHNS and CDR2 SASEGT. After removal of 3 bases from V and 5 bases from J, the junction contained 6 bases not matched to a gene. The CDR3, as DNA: TGTGCCAGCAGTGAGACAGGGATGTTGACTGAAGCTTTCTTT. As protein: CASSETGMLTEAFF.

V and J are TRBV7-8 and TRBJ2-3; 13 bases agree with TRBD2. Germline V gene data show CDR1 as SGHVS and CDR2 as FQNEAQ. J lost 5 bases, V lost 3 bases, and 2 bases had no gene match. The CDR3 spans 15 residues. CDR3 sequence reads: CASSFRLAGGDTQYF. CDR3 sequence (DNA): TGTGCCAGCAGCTTTAGACTAGCGGGGGGAGATACGCAGTATTTT.

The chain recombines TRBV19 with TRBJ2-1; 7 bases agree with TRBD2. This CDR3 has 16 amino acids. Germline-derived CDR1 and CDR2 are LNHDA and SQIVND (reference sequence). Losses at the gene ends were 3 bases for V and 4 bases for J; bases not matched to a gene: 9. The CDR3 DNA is TGTGCCAGTAGTATTGCTAGCGGAAATCATTACAATGAGCAGTTCTTC. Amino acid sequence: CASSIASGNHYNEQFF.

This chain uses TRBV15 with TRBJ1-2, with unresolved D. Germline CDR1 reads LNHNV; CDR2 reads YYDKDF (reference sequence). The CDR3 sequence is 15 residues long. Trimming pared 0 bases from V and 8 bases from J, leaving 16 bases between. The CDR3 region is CATSRDLGRGGGYTF. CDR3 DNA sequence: TGTGCCACCAGCAGAGATCTCGGCCGGGGAGGGGGCTACACCTTC.

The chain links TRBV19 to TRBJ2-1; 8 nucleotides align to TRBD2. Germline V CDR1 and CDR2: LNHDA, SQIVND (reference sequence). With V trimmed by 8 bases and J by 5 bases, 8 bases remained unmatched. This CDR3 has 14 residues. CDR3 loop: CASSDGRAHNEQFF. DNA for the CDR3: TGTGCCAGTTCGGACGGGAGGGCCCACAATGAGCAGTTCTTC.

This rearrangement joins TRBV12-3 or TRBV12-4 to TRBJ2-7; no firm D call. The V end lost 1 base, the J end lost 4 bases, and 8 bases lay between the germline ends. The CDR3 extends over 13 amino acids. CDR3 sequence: CASSLGSVYEQYV. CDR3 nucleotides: TGTGCCAGCAGTTTAGGGTCGGTGTACGAGCAGTACGTC.

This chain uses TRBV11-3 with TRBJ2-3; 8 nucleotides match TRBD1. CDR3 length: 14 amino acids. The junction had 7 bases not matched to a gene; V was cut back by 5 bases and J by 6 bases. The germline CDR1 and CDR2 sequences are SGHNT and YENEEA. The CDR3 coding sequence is TGTGCCAGCAGCCAACGGACAGGGTCGGATACGCAGTATTTT. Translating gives CASSQRTGSDTQYF.

The CDR3 DNA reads TGTGCCAGCAGCTTAGGGGCCTATGGCTACACCTTC. As protein: CASSLGAYGYTF. This sequence joins TRBV11-2 and TRBJ1-2; D gene unclear. Germline-derived CDR1 and CDR2 are SGHAT and FQNNGV. The CDR3 contains 12 residues. V lost 1 base and J 4 bases, leaving 4 bases between the germline ends. Looking up the rest from reference TRBV11-2 and TRBJ1-2 gives the full variable domain: EAGVAQSPRYKIIEKRQSVAFWCNPISGHATLYWYQQILGQGPKLLIQFQNNGVVDDSQLPKDRFSAERLKGVDSTLKIQPAKLEDSAVYLCASSLGAYGYTFGSGTRLTVV.

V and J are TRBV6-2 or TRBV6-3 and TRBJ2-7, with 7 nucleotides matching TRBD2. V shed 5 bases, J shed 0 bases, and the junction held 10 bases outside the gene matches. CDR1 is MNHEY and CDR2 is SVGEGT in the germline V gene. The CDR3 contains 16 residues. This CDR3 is CASSPAGLAASYEQYF. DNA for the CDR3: TGTGCCAGCAGTCCGGCGGGGCTAGCGGCCTCCTACGAGCAGTACTTC.

The CDR3, as DNA: TGCGCCAGCAGCCGAGGGACTTCTGCCGGGGGAGATACGCAGTATTTT. This translates into CASSRGTSAGGDTQYF. The V call is TRBV4-3, the J call TRBJ2-3; tentative D call: TRBD2 (6 bases). V was clipped by 4 bases and J by 5 bases, with 19 bases between them. Germline V gene lookup returns CDR1 LGHNA and CDR2 YSLEER. CDR3 size: 16 residues.

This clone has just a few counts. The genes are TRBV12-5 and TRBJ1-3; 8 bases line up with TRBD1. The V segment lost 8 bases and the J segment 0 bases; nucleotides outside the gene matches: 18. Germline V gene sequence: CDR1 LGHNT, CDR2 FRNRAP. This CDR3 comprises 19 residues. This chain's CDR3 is CASSQGAEVPTYSGNTIYF. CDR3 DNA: TGTGCTAGTTCCCAGGGGGCAGAGGTCCCTACCTACTCTGGAAACACCATATATTTT. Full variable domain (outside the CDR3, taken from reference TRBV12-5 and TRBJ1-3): DARVTQTPRHKVTEMGQEVTMRCQPILGHNTVFWYRQTMMQGLELLAYFRNRAPLDDSGMPKDRFSAEMPDATLATLKIQPSEPRDSAVYFCASSQGAEVPTYSGNTIYFGEGSWLTVV.

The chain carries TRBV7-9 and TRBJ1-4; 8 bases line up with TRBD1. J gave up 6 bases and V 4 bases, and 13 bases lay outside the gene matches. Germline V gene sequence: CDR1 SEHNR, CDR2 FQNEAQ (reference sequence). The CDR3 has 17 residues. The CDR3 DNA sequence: TGTGCCAGCAGCTCAGGAAGAGGACAGGGAGGAGATGAAAAACTGTTTTTT. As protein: CASSSGRGQGGDEKLFF.

CDR3 amino acids: CASRRQGNYYEQYV. In DNA form, the CDR3 reads TGTGCCAGCAGAAGACAGGGGAATTACTACGAGCAGTACGTC. V is TRBV28 and J is TRBJ2-7; 8 bases match TRBD1. The CDR3 spans 14 residues. In germline, CDR1 is MDHEN, CDR2 SYDVKM. V lost 6 bases and J lost 3; bases outside the gene matches: 7.

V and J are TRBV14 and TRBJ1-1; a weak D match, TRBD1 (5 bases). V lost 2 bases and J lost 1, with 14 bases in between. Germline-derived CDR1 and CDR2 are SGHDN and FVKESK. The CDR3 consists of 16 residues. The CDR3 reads CASSQSWAGKNTEAFF. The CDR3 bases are TGTGCCAGCAGCCAAAGTTGGGCAGGGAAGAACACTGAAGCTTTCTTT.

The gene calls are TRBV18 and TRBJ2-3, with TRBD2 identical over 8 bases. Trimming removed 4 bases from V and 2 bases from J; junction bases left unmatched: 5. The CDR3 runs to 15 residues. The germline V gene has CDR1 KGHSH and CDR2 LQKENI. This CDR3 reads CASSQDGLATDTQYF. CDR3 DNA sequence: TGTGCCAGCTCACAAGATGGACTAGCCACAGATACGCAGTATTTT.

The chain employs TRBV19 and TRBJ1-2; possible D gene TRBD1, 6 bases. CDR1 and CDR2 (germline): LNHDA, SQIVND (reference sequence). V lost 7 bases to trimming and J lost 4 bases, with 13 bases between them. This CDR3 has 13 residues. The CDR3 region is CASIGRGSYGYTF. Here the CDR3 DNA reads TGTGCCAGTATCGGGAGGGGGAGCTATGGCTACACCTTC.

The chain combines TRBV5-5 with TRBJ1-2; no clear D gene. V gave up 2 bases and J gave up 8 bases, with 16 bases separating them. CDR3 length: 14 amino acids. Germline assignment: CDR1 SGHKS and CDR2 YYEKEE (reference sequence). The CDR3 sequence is CASSFTEDKGGYTF. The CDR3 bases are TGTGCCAGCAGCTTTACAGAAGATAAAGGCGGCTACACCTTC.

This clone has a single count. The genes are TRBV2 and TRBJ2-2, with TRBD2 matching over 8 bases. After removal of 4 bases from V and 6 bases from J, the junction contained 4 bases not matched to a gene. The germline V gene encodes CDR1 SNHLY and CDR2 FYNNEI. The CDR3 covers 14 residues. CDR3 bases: TGTGCCAGCAGTGGGGTAGCGGGGTCCGGGGAGCTGTTTTTT. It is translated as CASSGVAGSGELFF. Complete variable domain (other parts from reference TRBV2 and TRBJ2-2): EPEVTQTPSHQVTQMGQEVILRCVPISNHLYFYWYRQILGQKVEFLVSFYNNEISEKSEIFDDQFSVERPDGSNFTLKIRSTKLEDSAMYFCASSGVAGSGELFFGEGSRLTVL.

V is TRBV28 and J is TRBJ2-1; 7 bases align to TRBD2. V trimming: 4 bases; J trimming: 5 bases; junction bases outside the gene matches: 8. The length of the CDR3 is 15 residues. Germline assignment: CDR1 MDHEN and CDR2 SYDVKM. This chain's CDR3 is CASSSFAGANNEQFF. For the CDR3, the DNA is TGTGCCAGCAGTTCCTTTGCGGGAGCCAACAATGAGCAGTTCTTC. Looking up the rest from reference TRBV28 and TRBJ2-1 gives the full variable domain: DVKVTQSSRYLVKRTGEKVFLECVQDMDHENMFWYRQDPGLGLRLIYFSYDVKMKEKGDIPEGYSVSREKKERFSLILESASTNQTSMYLCASSSFAGANNEQFFGPGTRLTVL.

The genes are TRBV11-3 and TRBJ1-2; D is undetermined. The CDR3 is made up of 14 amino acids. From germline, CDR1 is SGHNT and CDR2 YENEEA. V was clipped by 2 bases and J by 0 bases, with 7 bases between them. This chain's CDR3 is CASSLSTANYGYTF. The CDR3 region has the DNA TGTGCCAGCAGCTTAAGTACAGCTAACTATGGCTACACCTTC.

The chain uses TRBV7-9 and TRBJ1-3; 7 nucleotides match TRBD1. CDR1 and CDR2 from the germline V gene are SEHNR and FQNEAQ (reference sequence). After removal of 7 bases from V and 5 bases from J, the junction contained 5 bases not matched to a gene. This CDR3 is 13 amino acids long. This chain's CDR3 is CASKRQGRNTIYF. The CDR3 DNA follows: TGTGCCAGCAAACGACAGGGTAGAAACACCATATATTTT.

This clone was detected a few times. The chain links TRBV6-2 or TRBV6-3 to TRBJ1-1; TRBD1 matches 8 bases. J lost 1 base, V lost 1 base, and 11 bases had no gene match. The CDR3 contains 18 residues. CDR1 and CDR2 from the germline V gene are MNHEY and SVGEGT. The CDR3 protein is CASSYLGRGRGKNTEAFF. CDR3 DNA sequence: TGTGCCAGCAGTTACTTAGGCAGGGGGCGGGGAAAGAACACTGAAGCTTTCTTT.